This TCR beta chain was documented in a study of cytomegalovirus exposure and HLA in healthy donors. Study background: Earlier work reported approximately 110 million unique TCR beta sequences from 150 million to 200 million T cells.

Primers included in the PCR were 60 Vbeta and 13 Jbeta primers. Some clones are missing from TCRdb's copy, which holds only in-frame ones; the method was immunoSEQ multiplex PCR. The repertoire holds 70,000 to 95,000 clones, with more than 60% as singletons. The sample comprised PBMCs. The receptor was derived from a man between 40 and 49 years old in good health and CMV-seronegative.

CDR3 DNA: TGTGCCAGCACTCGCCTAGCGGGCGATTCCTACGAGCAGTACTTC. Translation gives CASTRLAGDSYEQYF. The chain recombines TRBV6-1 with TRBJ2-7, with 8 bases aligning to TRBD2. The germline V gene has CDR1 MNHNS and CDR2 SASEGT. The CDR3 totals 15 residues. The V gene end was trimmed by 7 bases and the J gene end by 1 base; junction bases not matched to a gene: 9.